This record covers a single TCR beta chain. What it binds is not known. Germline lookup yields CDR1 SGHVS and CDR2 FQNEAQ. Trimming removed 5 bases at V and 7 bases at J, with 14 bases between. There are 13 residues in the CDR3. TCRdb processed the reads anew with MiXCR; each CDR3 protein has one entry. The data show 600,000 to 700,000 distinct CDR3 sequences, roughly 33% seen once. This entry comes from a study of T cell repertoires in cytomegalovirus infection. The wider study: CMV epitopes used comprised recently identified HLA-C-restricted ones and well-studied HLA-B-restricted ones. Public TCR beta signatures were indicative of both CMV infection and a matching HLA type.

Study findings and constraints: Within the response measured ex vivo, HLA-C-restricted CMV-specific TCR beta clonotypes were dominant. The cumulative frequency of public TCR beta families distinguished individuals who carried CMV together with the relevant HLA.

The material was cultured PBMCs, obtained from culture after CMV antigen stimulation. This TCR came from a human donor in good health (CMV status not recorded). Some clones in this sample may be carry-over from other donors' samples. This rearrangement joins TRBV7-8 to TRBJ1-2; D perhaps matches TRBD1 (5 bases). The CDR3 spells CASSPFRDPGYTF. Here the CDR3 DNA reads TGTGCCAGCAGCCCCTTTCGGGACCCTGGCTACACCTTC.